The 7 T cell receptor beta chains listed next were all sequenced from one sample in a study of T cells in Graves' hyperthyroidism and ophthalmopathy. Amplified TCR beta CDR3 regions came from RNA transcripts. During a first-round RT-PCR of the TCR CDR3, the HTBI primer set was used. TCRdb ran MiXCR on the multiplex PCR reads and lists one entry per CDR3 protein. The table includes a few hundred thousand distinct CDR3 sequences, about a sixth detected once. The sequencing input was blood. These receptors were obtained from a woman between 40 and 55 years old with Graves' ophthalmopathy.

This clonotype was seen repeatedly, ten times or more. This rearrangement joins TRBV6-1 to TRBJ2-2; unclear D gene. The V gene's germline CDR1 is MNHNS and CDR2 SASEGT. Trimming took off 8 bases at V and 0 bases at J, with 7 bases between the two ends. This CDR3 region has 13 residues. The CDR3 region is CASCATNTGELFF. DNA of the CDR3: TGTGCCAGCTGCGCCACGAACACCGGGGAGCTGTTTTTT.

The chain joins TRBV19 to TRBJ1-2; 8 nucleotides line up with TRBD1. The CDR3 is 16 amino acids. V lost 8 bases to trimming and J lost 2 bases; unmatched junction nucleotides: 13. Germline V gives CDR1 LNHDA, CDR2 SQIVND (reference sequence). DNA for the CDR3: TGTGCCAGTCAGTCCATACGACAGGGGACAAACTATGGCTACACCTTC. Translated: CASQSIRQGTNYGYTF.

This clonotype was seen only a few times. V is TRBV11-2 and J is TRBJ1-2; 7 nucleotides match TRBD1. The germline gives CDR1 SGHAT, CDR2 FQNNGV. CDR3 length: 15 residues. Trimming removed 0 bases from V and 8 bases from J; junction bases left unmatched: 9. The CDR3 reads CASSLDRQGLRGYTF. CDR3 nucleotide sequence: TGTGCCAGCAGCTTAGACCGACAGGGATTGCGGGGCTACACCTTC.

The table lists this clonotype with many counts. V and J are TRBV19 and TRBJ1-1; D gene unclear. V was pared by 6 bases and J by 0 bases, with 11 bases between. This CDR3 is 14 amino acids long. Germline lookup yields CDR1 LNHDA and CDR2 SQIVND (reference sequence). This CDR3 reads CASRPTHLNTEAFF. CDR3 DNA sequence: TGTGCCAGTAGACCCACACACCTGAACACTGAAGCTTTCTTT.

This clonotype was recorded at least ten times. The chain links TRBV11-2 to TRBJ1-2; D is ambiguous. Germline loops: CDR1 SGHAT, CDR2 FQNNGV. This CDR3 is 12 amino acids long. V was clipped by 4 bases and J by 6 bases, with 9 bases between them. The CDR3 sequence is CASSSPRDGYTF. The CDR3 DNA sequence: TGTGCCAGCAGCTCCCCTCGGGATGGCTACACCTTC.

Many counts were recorded for this clonotype. The chain couples TRBV30 to TRBJ2-7; D is undetermined. With 3 bases removed from V and 1 base from J, the gap between germline ends came to 4 bases. CDR3 length: 11 amino acids. Germline V CDR1 and CDR2: GTSNPN, SVGIG (reference sequence). In nucleotides, the CDR3 is TGTGCCTGGAGGGGATCCTACGAGCAGTACTTC. This gives the protein CAWRGSYEQYF.

This clonotype was seen many times. The rearrangement joins TRBV7-2 to TRBJ2-7, with TRBD1 as a possible D gene (5 bases). V lost 0 bases, J lost 1 base, and 10 bases lay in between. In germline, CDR1 is SGHTA, CDR2 FQGNSA. CDR3 length: 15 amino acids. CDR3: CASSLAGAKSYEQYF. The CDR3 DNA follows: TGTGCCAGCAGCTTAGCAGGGGCCAAATCCTACGAGCAGTACTTC.